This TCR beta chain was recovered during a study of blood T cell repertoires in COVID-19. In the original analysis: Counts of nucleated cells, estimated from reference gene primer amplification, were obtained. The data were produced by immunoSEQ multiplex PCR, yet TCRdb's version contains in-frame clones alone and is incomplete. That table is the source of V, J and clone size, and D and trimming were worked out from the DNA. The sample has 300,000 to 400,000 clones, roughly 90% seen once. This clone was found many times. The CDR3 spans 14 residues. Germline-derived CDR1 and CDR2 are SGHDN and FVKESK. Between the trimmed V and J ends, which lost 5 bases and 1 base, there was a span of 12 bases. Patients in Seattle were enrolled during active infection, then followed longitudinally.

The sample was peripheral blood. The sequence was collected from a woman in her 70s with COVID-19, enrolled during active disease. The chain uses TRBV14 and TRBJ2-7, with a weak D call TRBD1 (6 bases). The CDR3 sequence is CASSSWTESYEQYF. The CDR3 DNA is TGTGCCAGCAGCTCGTGGACAGAATCCTACGAGCAGTACTTC.